One sample yielded the 23 T cell receptor beta chains listed below, sequenced in a study of vaccination and CD4 T cells after COVID-19. Once obtained from cultured CD4+ T cells, the DNA was sequenced using the Oncomine TCR Beta short-read assay. TCRdb re-called the PCR reads with MiXCR, one entry per CDR3 protein. The sample contains 15,000 to 20,000 distinct CDR3 sequences, 70% to 75% of which appear only once. These receptors are not linked to any known antigen. The treatment: roughly 11-day PBMC culture with coronavirus spike peptide pools or control peptides (ViraFEST assay). The sample consisted of CD4+ T cells from blood, cultured in vitro. The receptor source for this set is a human donor who had recovered from COVID-19.

The V gene is TRBV5-6, the J gene TRBJ1-5; possible D gene TRBD1, 5 bases. The germline CDR1 and CDR2 sequences are SGHDT and YYEEEE. The CDR3 contains 15 residues. Trimming removed 2 bases from V and 7 bases from J, with 16 bases in between. The CDR3 spells CASSLTDSRDQPQHF. The CDR3 bases are TGTGCCAGCAGCTTAACGGACTCGAGGGACCAGCCCCAGCATTTT.

The J gene is TRBJ1-2, the V gene TRBV7-9; 7 bases are a match to TRBD1. The V segment lost 0 bases and the J segment 8 bases; nucleotides outside the gene matches: 9. Germline-derived CDR1 and CDR2 are SEHNR and FQNEAQ (reference sequence). The length of the CDR3 is 15 residues. The CDR3 coding sequence is TGTGCCAGCAGCTTAGCGCGACAGGGCTTAGGAGGCTACACCTTC. Translating it yields CASSLARQGLGGYTF. The whole variable domain, filled in from reference TRBV7-9 and TRBJ1-2, reads DTGVSQNPRHKITKRGQNVTFRCDPISEHNRLYWYRQTLGQGPEFLTYFQNEAQLEKSRLLSDRFSAERPKGSFSTLEIQRTEQGDSAMYLCASSLARQGLGGYTFGSGTRLTVV.

This chain connects TRBV6-1 to TRBJ2-5; D gene unclear. The CDR3 is 11 amino acids. CDR1 is MNHNS and CDR2 is SASEGT in the germline V gene. V shed 7 bases and J shed 4 bases, with 7 bases lying between them. CDR3 loop: CASTERETQYF. The CDR3 DNA reads TGTGCCAGCACCGAAAGAGAGACCCAGTACTTC.

This chain uses TRBV6-5 with TRBJ2-7, with 8 bases matching TRBD1. V shed 0 bases and J 4 bases; nucleotides not matched to a gene: 2. The CDR3 loop spans 14 amino acids. Germline lookup yields CDR1 MNHEY and CDR2 SVGAGI. The CDR3: CASSYSQGAYEQYF. The CDR3 DNA reads TGTGCCAGCAGTTACTCGCAGGGGGCGTACGAGCAGTACTTC.

As regards this clonotype: Its ends do not fully match the called genes, so a read error is possible. The chain joins TRBV10-3 to TRBJ1-6; D might be TRBD1 (5 bases). Germline CDR1 and CDR2: ENHRY and SYGVKD. The CDR3 runs 15 residues. Here the CDR3 DNA reads TGTGCCAGCAGTGGACTCGGGACGGTTAATTCACCCCTCCACTTT. Amino acid sequence: CASSGLGTVNSPLHF.

In this sample, this clonotype turned up once. The chain combines TRBV12-3 or TRBV12-4 with TRBJ1-1; D is ambiguous. The CDR3 covers 12 residues. V was shortened by 3 bases and J by 4 bases, with 6 bases between the two germline ends. CDR3 in amino acids: CASSFAVTEAFF. Written as DNA, the CDR3 is TGTGCCAGCAGTTTTGCGGTCACTGAAGCTTTCTTT.

The chain employs TRBV20-1 and TRBJ2-7; D remains unclear. In germline, CDR1 is DFQATT, CDR2 SNEGSKA (reference sequence). Trimming left V 3 bases short and J 2 bases short, with 11 bases between. The CDR3 has 13 residues. The CDR3: CSASPRLTYEQYF. CDR3 nucleotide sequence: TGCAGTGCTAGCCCCCGATTGACCTACGAGCAGTACTTC.

V usage is TRBV20-1 and J usage is TRBJ2-3; 11 bases agree with TRBD1. CDR3 length: 15 amino acids. The J segment lost 3 bases and the V segment lost 0 bases, leaving 2 bases of the junction unmatched. Germline V CDR1 and CDR2: DFQATT, SNEGSKA (reference sequence). The CDR3: CSARDGDRGTDTQYF. The CDR3 DNA follows: TGCAGTGCTAGAGACGGGGACAGGGGGACAGATACGCAGTATTTT.

This clonotype was detected once. This rearrangement joins TRBV7-2 to TRBJ2-2; perhaps TRBD1 as D (6 bases). The CDR3 runs 15 residues. In germline, CDR1 is SGHTA, CDR2 FQGNSA. V was trimmed by 6 bases and J by 6 bases, leaving 17 bases between them. This chain's CDR3 is CASSPLGAPSGELFF. In nucleotides, the CDR3 is TGTGCCAGCAGTCCCCTGGGGGCCCCTTCCGGGGAGCTGTTTTTT. Supplemented by reference TRBV7-2 and TRBJ2-2, the full variable domain reads GAGVSQSPSNKVTEKGKDVELRCDPISGHTALYWYRQSLGQGLEFLIYFQGNSAPDKSGLPSDRFSAERTGGSVSTLTIQRTQQEDSAVYLCASSPLGAPSGELFFGEGSRLTVL.

This clonotype has more than one count but fewer than ten. The CDR3 DNA sequence: TGTGCCAGCAGGAGGGGTTTTGGGGGGCCAAGAGGAGGCACTGAAGCTTTCTTT. It translates to CASRRGFGGPRGGTEAFF. This chain connects TRBV6-1 to TRBJ1-1; D possibly corresponds to TRBD1 (6 bases). V lost 6 bases, J lost 4 bases, and 27 bases lay in between. The germline V gene has CDR1 MNHNS and CDR2 SASEGT. The CDR3 extends over 18 amino acids.

This chain uses TRBV12-3 or TRBV12-4 with TRBJ2-5; TRBD2 matches 8 bases. CDR3 length: 15 residues. The J segment lost 5 bases and the V segment lost 6 bases, leaving 11 bases of the junction unmatched. As DNA, the CDR3 is TGTGCCAGCAGCCGGGGGGGCAGTGGGGCTGAGACCCAGTACTTC. Translation gives CASSRGGSGAETQYF.

The gene calls are TRBV6-1 and TRBJ2-1, with D perhaps TRBD1 or TRBD2 (6 bases each). The CDR3 has 16 residues. Trimming took off 1 base at V and 6 bases at J, with 16 bases between the two ends. The germline V gene has CDR1 MNHNS and CDR2 SASEGT. The CDR3 DNA reads TGTGCCAGCAGTGAAGTTTGGGGGGCTTTCAGCAATGAGCAGTTCTTC. As protein: CASSEVWGAFSNEQFF.

This chain's CDR3 is CASTPDRGSFNSPLHF. The CDR3 DNA sequence: TGTGCCAGCACCCCGGACAGGGGAAGTTTTAATTCACCCCTCCACTTT. This sequence joins TRBV28 and TRBJ1-6; 9 bases are shared with TRBD1. Germline CDR1 MDHEN, CDR2 SYDVKM. This CDR3 has 16 amino acids. V was pared by 7 bases and J by 6 bases, with 10 bases of the junction left unmatched.

V and J are TRBV7-9 and TRBJ2-5; perhaps TRBD2 as D (6 bases). The CDR3 covers 14 residues. From germline, CDR1 is SEHNR and CDR2 FQNEAQ (reference sequence). V lost 7 bases to trimming and J lost 4 bases, with 16 bases between them. The CDR3 is CASIAYTSTETQYF. The CDR3 bases are TGTGCCAGCATTGCCTATACTAGCACAGAGACCCAGTACTTC.

This chain connects TRBV28 to TRBJ2-1; TRBD2 might be the D (6 bases). Germline-derived CDR1 and CDR2 are MDHEN and SYDVKM. The V end was cut by 5 bases, the J end by 0 bases, with 14 bases between. This CDR3 contains 16 residues. CDR3 DNA: TGTGCCAGCAGTGAGGGGCTAGCGTACTCCTACAATGAGCAGTTCTTC. Amino acids: CASSEGLAYSYNEQFF.

The J gene is TRBJ1-1, the V gene TRBV21-1; the table's D call, TRBD1, was not checked against the DNA. TRBV21-1 is an annotated pseudogene. The CDR3 has 17 amino acids. For the CDR3, the DNA is TGTGCCAGCAGCAAAGGGGGGCCTATTCAGGGGAACACTGAAGCTTTCTTT. It yields the protein CASSKGGPIQGNTEAFF.

This chain links TRBV19 with TRBJ1-1; maybe TRBD1 (6 bases). Germline CDR1 and CDR2: LNHDA and SQIVND (reference sequence). The CDR3 is 15 amino acids. V gave up 11 bases and J gave up 1 base, with 20 bases separating them. CDR3 DNA sequence: TGTGCCCCCGGGGGTCAGGGGTCGGAGAACACTGAAGCTTTCTTT. It specifies CAPGGQGSENTEAFF.

This chain connects TRBV20-1 to TRBJ1-3, with D unclear. V lost 7 bases, J lost 0 bases, and 7 bases lay in between. This CDR3 is built from 12 residues. Germline-derived CDR1 and CDR2 are DFQATT and SNEGSKA (reference sequence). Written as DNA, the CDR3 is TGCAGTGGTGAAAACTCTGGAAACACCATATATTTT. This codes for CSGENSGNTIYF.

In its sample, this clonotype was seen a few times. V usage is TRBV20-1 and J usage is TRBJ1-2; a weak D match, TRBD1 (6 bases). The CDR3 consists of 16 residues. CDR1 DFQATT and CDR2 SNEGSKA come from the germline V gene (reference sequence). The V gene lost 0 bases and the J gene lost 6 bases, with 20 bases spanning the gap. The CDR3 region is CSARDSQGWYLDGYTF. In nucleotides, the CDR3 is TGCAGTGCTAGAGATTCACAGGGTTGGTACCTCGATGGCTACACCTTC.

CDR3 sequence: CSARVGEETQYF. The CDR3 DNA is TGCAGTGCTAGAGTAGGGGAAGAGACCCAGTACTTC. The chain has TRBV20-1 and TRBJ2-5, with D maybe TRBD1 (5 bases). Germline CDR1 and CDR2: DFQATT and SNEGSKA (reference sequence). The CDR3 is 12 amino acids. Deletions cut 1 base from V and 3 bases from J, with 6 bases between.

V gene TRBV7-2 combines with J gene TRBJ2-5, with D unclear. The CDR3 is 12 residues long. The V end lost 5 bases, the J end lost 4 bases, and 8 bases lay between the germline ends. Germline CDR1 SGHTA, CDR2 FQGNSA. CDR3 sequence (DNA): TGTGCCAGCAGCCCCCCCGTAGAGACCCAGTACTTC. Its protein is CASSPPVETQYF.

CDR3 nucleotide sequence: TGCAGTGCTAGAATTGCAGGGAGAAGCTCCTACGAGCAGTACTTC. As protein: CSARIAGRSSYEQYF. The V call is TRBV20-1, the J call TRBJ2-7; D tentatively fits TRBD1 or TRBD2 (5 bases each). Germline-derived CDR1 and CDR2 are DFQATT and SNEGSKA (reference sequence). This CDR3 has 15 residues. V was clipped by 2 bases and J by 0 bases, with 14 bases between them.

In DNA form, the CDR3 reads TGTGCCAGCAGTACCCTCCTGGGGACAGGGGCTACTGAAGCTTTCTTT. This sequence encodes CASSTLLGTGATEAFF. This chain links TRBV6-1 with TRBJ1-1; 10 bases agree with TRBD1. CDR3 length: 16 residues. Germline CDR1 MNHNS, CDR2 SASEGT. The V segment lost 5 bases and the J segment 5 bases; nucleotides outside the gene matches: 11.